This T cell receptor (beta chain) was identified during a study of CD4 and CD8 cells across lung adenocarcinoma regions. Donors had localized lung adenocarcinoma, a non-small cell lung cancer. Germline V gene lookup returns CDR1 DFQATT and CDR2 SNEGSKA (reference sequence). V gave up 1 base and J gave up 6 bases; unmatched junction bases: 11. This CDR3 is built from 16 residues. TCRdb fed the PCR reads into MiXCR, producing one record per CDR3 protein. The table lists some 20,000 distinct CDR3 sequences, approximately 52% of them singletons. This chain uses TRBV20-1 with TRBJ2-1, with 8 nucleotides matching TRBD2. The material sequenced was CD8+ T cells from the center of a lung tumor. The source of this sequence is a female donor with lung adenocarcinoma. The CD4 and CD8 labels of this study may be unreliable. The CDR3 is CSARVYSGRAINEQFF. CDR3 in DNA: TGCAGTGCTAGAGTCTACAGCGGGAGAGCTATCAATGAGCAGTTCTTC.